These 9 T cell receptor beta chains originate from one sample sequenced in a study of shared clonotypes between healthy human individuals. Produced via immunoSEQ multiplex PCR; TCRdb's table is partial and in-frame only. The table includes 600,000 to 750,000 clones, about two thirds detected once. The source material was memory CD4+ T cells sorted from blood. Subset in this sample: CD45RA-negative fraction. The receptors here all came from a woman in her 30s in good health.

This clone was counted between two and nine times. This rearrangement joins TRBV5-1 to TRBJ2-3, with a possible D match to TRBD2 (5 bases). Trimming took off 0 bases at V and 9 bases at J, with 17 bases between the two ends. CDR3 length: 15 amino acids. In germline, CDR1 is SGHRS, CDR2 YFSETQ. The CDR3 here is CASSLVVVGIKTQYF. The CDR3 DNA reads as TGCGCCAGCAGCTTGGTGGTGGTCGGGATTAAAACGCAGTATTTT.

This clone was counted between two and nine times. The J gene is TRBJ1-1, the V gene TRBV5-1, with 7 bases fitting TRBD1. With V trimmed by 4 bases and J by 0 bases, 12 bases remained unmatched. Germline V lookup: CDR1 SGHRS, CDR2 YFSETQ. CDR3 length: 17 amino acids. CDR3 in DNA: TGCGCCAGCAGCCTTACTATCACCGGGACAGTGAACACTGAAGCTTTCTTT. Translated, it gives CASSLTITGTVNTEAFF.

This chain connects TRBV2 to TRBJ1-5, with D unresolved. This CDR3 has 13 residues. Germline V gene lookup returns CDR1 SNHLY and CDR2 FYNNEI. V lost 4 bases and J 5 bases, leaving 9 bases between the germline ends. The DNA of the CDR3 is TGTGCCAGCAGTGCTGGGGAGGATCAGCCCCAGCATTTT. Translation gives CASSAGEDQPQHF.

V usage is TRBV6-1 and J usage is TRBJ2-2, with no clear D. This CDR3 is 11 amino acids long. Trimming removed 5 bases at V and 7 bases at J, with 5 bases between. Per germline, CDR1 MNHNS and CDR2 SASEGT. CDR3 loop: CASSPLGELFF. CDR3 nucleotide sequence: TGTGCCAGCAGTCCTCTCGGGGAGCTGTTTTTT.

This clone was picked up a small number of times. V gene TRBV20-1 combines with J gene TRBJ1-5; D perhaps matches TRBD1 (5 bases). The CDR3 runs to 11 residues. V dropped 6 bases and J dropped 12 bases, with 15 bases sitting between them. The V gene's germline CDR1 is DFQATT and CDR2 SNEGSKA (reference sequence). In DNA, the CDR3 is TGCAGTGCGCCCTTGTGGGACGGCCAGCATTTT. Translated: CSAPLWDGQHF.

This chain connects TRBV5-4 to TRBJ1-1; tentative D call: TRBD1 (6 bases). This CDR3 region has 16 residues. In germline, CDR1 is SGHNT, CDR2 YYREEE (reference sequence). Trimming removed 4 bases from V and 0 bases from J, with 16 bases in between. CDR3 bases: TGTGCCAGCAGCCGGGGGGCAGAGTTAATGAACACTGAAGCTTTCTTT. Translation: CASSRGAELMNTEAFF. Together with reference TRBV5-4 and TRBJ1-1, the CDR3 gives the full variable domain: ETGVTQSPTHLIKTRGQQVTLRCSSQSGHNTVSWYQQALGQGPQFIFQYYREEENGRGNFPPRFSGLQFPNYSSELNVNALELDDSALYLCASSRGAELMNTEAFFGQGTRLTVV.

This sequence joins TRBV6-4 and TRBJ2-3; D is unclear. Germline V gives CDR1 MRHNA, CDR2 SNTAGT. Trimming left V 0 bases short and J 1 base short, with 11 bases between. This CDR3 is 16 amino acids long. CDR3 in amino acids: CASSDSTSGGTDTQYF. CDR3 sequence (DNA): TGTGCCAGCAGTGACTCGACTTCTGGGGGCACAGATACGCAGTATTTT.

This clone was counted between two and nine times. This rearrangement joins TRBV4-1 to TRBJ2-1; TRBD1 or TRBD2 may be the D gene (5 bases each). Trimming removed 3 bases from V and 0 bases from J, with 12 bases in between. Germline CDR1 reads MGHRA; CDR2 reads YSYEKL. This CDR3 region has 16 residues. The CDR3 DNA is TGCGCCAGCAGCCACGGGGCCCAGTACTCCTACAATGAGCAGTTCTTC. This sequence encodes CASSHGAQYSYNEQFF.

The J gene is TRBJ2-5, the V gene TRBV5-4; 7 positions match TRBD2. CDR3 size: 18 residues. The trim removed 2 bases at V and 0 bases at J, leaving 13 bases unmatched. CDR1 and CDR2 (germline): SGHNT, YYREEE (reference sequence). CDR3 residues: CASSLGSGSGLYQETQYF. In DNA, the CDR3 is TGTGCCAGCAGCTTAGGGTCCGGTAGCGGGCTGTACCAAGAGACCCAGTACTTC.